The clone carrying this TCR beta chain was counted a few times. The antigen remains unidentified. The record originates from a study of T cell repertoires in cytomegalovirus infection. In the study overall: CMV infection and matching HLA type were both indicated by public TCR beta signatures. Study conclusions and caveats: Ex vivo, HLA-C-restricted CMV-specific TCR beta clonotypes prevailed over the rest of the response. Summed frequency of public TCR beta families distinguished CMV carriers with the relevant HLA.

Each CDR3 protein gets one entry after TCRdb re-called the reads with MiXCR. The data contain 200,000 to 300,000 distinct CDR3 sequences, roughly 9.1% of them seen just once; the ten biggest clones take up about 14%. Per germline, CDR1 LGHDT and CDR2 YNNKEL (reference sequence). There are 11 residues in the CDR3. Trimming removed 4 bases at V and 4 bases at J, with 4 bases between. The TCR originated in a human donor in good health (CMV status not recorded). Some clones in this sample may be carry-over from other donors' samples. The sample was PBMCs. V is TRBV3-1 and J is TRBJ1-1; D gene ambiguous. In DNA, the CDR3 is TGTGCCAGCAGCCGCGCCACTGAAGCTTTCTTT. It codes for CASSRATEAFF.